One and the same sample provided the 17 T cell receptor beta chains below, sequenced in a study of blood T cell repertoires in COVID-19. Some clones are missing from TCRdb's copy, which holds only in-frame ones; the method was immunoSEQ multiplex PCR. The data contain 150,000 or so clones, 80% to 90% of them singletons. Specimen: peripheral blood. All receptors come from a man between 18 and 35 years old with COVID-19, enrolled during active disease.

In DNA, the CDR3 is TGTGCCAGCAGCCAAGATAAGTCCCCGCCAGTTTCGGCGGGAGGGGCAGTCTCCTACGAGCAGTACTTC. It translates to CASSQDKSPPVSAGGAVSYEQYF. The chain couples TRBV4-2 to TRBJ2-7; 9 bases agree with TRBD2. CDR3 length equals 23 residues. V was clipped by 0 bases and J by 0 bases; unmatched bases: 24. The germline V gene encodes CDR1 LGHNA and CDR2 YNFKEQ.

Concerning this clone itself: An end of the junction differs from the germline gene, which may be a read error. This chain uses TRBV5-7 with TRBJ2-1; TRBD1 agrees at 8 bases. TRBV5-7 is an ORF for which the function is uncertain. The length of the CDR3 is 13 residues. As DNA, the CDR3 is TGTGCCAGCAGCTTAAGACAGGGGCCCATGTGGGTCTTC. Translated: CASSLRQGPMWVF.

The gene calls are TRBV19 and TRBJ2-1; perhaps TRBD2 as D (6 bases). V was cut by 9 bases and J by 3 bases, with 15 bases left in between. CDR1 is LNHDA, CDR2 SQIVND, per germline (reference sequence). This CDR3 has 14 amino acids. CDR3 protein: CASGSMANYNEQFF. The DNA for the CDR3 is TGTGCCAGCGGGAGTATGGCGAACTACAATGAGCAGTTCTTC.

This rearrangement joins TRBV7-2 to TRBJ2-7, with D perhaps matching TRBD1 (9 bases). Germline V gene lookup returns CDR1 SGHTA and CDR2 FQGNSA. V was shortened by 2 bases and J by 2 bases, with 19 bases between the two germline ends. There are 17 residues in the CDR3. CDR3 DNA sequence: TGTGCCAGCAGCTTAAGCGGGGGTGGACAGGGGACCTACGAGCAGTACTTC. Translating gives CASSLSGGGQGTYEQYF.

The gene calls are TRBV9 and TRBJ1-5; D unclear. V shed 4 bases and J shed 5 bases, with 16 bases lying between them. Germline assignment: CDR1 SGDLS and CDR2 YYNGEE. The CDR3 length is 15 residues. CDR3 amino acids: CASSKGDPIDQPQHF. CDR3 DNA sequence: TGTGCCAGCAGCAAGGGAGATCCTATAGATCAGCCCCAGCATTTT.

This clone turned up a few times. The CDR3: CASSEGGLAGGKNTGELFF. Written as DNA, the CDR3 is TGTGCCAGCAGTGAAGGGGGACTAGCGGGAGGGAAGAACACCGGGGAGCTGTTTTTT. The chain employs TRBV6-1 and TRBJ2-2; 16 bases align to TRBD2. The CDR3 sequence is 19 residues long. J lost 1 base, V lost 1 base, and 3 bases had no gene match. Germline assignment: CDR1 MNHNS and CDR2 SASEGT.

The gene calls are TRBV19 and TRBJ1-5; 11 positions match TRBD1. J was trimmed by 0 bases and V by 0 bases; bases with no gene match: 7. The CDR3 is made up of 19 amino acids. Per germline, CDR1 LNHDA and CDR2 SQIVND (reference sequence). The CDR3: CASSIDLDRGPYSNQPQHF. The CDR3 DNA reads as TGTGCCAGTAGTATAGACCTGGACAGGGGGCCTTATAGCAATCAGCCCCAGCATTTT.

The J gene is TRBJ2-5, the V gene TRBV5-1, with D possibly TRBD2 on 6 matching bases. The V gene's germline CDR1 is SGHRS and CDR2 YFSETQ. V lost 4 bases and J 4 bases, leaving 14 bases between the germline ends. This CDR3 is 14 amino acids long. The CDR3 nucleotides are TGCGCCAGCAGCCCAGGGACTCCTCGAGAGACCCAGTACTTC. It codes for CASSPGTPRETQYF.

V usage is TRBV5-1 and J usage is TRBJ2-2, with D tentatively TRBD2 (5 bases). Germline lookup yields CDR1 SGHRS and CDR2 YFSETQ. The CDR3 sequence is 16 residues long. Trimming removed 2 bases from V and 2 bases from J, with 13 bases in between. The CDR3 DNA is TGCGCCAGCAGCTTCAGAGCGGATATCAACACCGGGGAGCTGTTTTTT. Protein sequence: CASSFRADINTGELFF.

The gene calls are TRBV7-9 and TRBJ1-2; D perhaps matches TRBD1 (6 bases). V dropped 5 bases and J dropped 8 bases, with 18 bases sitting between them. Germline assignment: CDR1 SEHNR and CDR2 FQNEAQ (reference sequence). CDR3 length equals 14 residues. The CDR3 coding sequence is TGTGCCAGCAGCCCGTGGACAGACAGCTTGGGCTACACCTTC. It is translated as CASSPWTDSLGYTF.

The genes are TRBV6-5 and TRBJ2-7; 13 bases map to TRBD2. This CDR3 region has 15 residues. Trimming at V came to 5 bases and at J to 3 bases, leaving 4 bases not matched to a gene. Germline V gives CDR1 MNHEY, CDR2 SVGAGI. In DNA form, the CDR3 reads TGTGCCAGCAGTCCACTAGCGGGAGGGGTCTACGAGCAGTACTTC. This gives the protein CASSPLAGGVYEQYF.

This CDR3 is CASSYSSGGNTEAFF. The CDR3 nucleotides read TGTGCCAGCAGTTACTCGTCGGGGGGGAACACTGAAGCTTTCTTT. The V and J genes are TRBV6-6 and TRBJ1-1, with a possible D match to TRBD1 (5 bases). Germline V CDR1 and CDR2: MNHNY, SVGAGI (reference sequence). The germline V and J ends were trimmed by 0 bases and 1 base, with 9 bases remaining between them. This CDR3 contains 15 residues.

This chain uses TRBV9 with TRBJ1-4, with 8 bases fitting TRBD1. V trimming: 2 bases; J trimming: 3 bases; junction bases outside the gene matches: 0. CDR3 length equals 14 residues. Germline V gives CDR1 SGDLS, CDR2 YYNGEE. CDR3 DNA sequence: TGTGCCAGCAGCGTGACAGGGGCTAATGAAAAACTGTTTTTT. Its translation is CASSVTGANEKLFF.

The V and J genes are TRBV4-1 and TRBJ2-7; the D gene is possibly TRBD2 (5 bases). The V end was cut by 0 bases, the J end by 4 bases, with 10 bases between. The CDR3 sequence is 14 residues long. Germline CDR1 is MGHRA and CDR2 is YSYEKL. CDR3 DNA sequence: TGCGCCAGCAGCCAAGAGGGGAGAGGTTACGAGCAGTACTTC. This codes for CASSQEGRGYEQYF.

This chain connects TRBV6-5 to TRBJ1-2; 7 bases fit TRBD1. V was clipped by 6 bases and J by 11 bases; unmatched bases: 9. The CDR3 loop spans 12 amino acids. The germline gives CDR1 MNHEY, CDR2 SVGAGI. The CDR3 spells CASSQHRGRYTF. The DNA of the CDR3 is TGTGCCAGCAGCCAACACAGGGGAAGGTACACCTTC.

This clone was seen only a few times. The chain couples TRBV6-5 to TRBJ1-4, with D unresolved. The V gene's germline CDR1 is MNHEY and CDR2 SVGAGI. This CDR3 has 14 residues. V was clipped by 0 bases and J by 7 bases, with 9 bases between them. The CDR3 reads CASSYSGEAEKLFF. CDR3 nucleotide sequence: TGTGCCAGCAGTTACTCTGGGGAGGCTGAAAAACTGTTTTTT.

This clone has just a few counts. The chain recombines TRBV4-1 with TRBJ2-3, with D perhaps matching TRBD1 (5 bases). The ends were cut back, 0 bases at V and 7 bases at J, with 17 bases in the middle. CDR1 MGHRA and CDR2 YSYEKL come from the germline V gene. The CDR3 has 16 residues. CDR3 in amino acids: CASSQDYSARVNTQYF. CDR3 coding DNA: TGCGCCAGCAGCCAAGATTACAGCGCCAGGGTGAATACGCAGTATTTT.